The 17 T cell receptor beta chains below were found in one sample sequenced in a study of blood T cell repertoires in COVID-19. The table came from immunoSEQ multiplex PCR; TCRdb's copy has only in-frame clones and leaves some out. The data show about 230,000 clones, about 83% seen once. The sample taken for sequencing was peripheral blood. These TCRs come from a man older than 75 with acute or convalescent COVID-19.

This clone was detected only once. The CDR3 here is CASNREVSTEAFF. For the CDR3, the DNA is TGTGCCAGCAATAGGGAGGTCAGCACTGAAGCTTTCTTT. The gene calls are TRBV2 and TRBJ1-1, with D unresolved. The CDR3 length is 13 residues. The germline V and J ends were trimmed by 7 bases and 4 bases, with 13 bases remaining between them. Germline CDR1 is SNHLY and CDR2 is FYNNEI.

The chain carries TRBV6-4 and TRBJ2-1, with a possible D match to TRBD1 (6 bases). The germline V gene encodes CDR1 MRHNA and CDR2 SNTAGT. The CDR3 contains 14 residues. V was shortened by 5 bases and J by 7 bases, with 15 bases between the two germline ends. The CDR3 nucleotides are TGTGCCAGCAGTAAGAATCAGGGGCTGAATGAGCAGTTCTTC. It specifies CASSKNQGLNEQFF.

The chain links TRBV6-6 to TRBJ2-7; tentative D call: TRBD2 (5 bases). The CDR3 has 12 residues. Looked up from germline, CDR1 is MNHNY and CDR2 is SVGAGI (reference sequence). The ends were cut back, 6 bases at V and 2 bases at J, with 8 bases in the middle. The CDR3 sequence is CASSPGTYEQYF. The CDR3 DNA reads as TGTGCCAGCAGCCCCGGGACCTACGAGCAGTACTTC.

To note about this clone: This CDR3 is also generated by other DNA sequences in the sample. In DNA form, the CDR3 reads TGTGCCAGCTCACCGGGACAATCGAACACTGAAGCTTTCTTT. It encodes CASSPGQSNTEAFF. V and J are TRBV18 and TRBJ1-1; possible D gene TRBD1, 6 bases. V was trimmed by 3 bases and J by 1 base, leaving 9 bases between them. Germline values: CDR1 KGHSH, CDR2 LQKENI. The CDR3 runs 14 residues.

V and J are TRBV27 and TRBJ2-5, with 10 bases fitting TRBD2. This CDR3 is 15 amino acids long. Germline V CDR1 and CDR2: MNHEY, SMNVEV (reference sequence). The ends lost 5 bases at V and 4 bases at J; junction bases unmatched: 7. The CDR3 coding sequence is TGTGCCAGCAGTCACCGAAGACTAGCGGGAGAGACCCAGTACTTC. Translating it yields CASSHRRLAGETQYF.

The genes are TRBV28 and TRBJ1-2; D may be TRBD1 (5 bases). Germline V lookup: CDR1 MDHEN, CDR2 SYDVKM. V dropped 5 bases and J dropped 5 bases, with 15 bases sitting between them. CDR3 length: 14 amino acids. CDR3 loop: CASSIPGLRYGYTF. CDR3 DNA: TGTGCCAGCAGTATCCCGGGACTAAGATATGGCTACACCTTC.

The J gene is TRBJ2-5, the V gene TRBV10-3, with 9 positions matching TRBD1. The CDR3 consists of 16 residues. CDR1 ENHRY and CDR2 SYGVKD come from the germline V gene. V lost 3 bases, J lost 5 bases, and 10 bases stayed unmatched. Here the CDR3 DNA reads TGTGCCATCAGTGATCGTGCGGGGACAGGGATTGAGACCCAGTACTTC. The encoded protein is CAISDRAGTGIETQYF.

The rearrangement uses TRBV7-9 and TRBJ1-6; D unclear. In germline, CDR1 is SEHNR, CDR2 FQNEAQ (reference sequence). The CDR3 contains 14 residues. V was shortened by 3 bases and J by 7 bases, with 10 bases between the two germline ends. The CDR3 reads CASSFGADNSPLHF. Here the CDR3 DNA reads TGTGCCAGCAGCTTTGGAGCCGACAATTCACCCCTCCACTTT.

This clone was seen once. V gene TRBV6-5 combines with J gene TRBJ2-2; weak D call: TRBD1 (5 bases). V was shortened by 8 bases and J by 1 base, with 14 bases between the two germline ends. The CDR3 spans 15 residues. CDR1 is MNHEY, CDR2 SVGAGI, per germline. The CDR3 DNA sequence: TGTGCCAGCTCAACCGGTCAGGGGAACACCGGGGAGCTGTTTTTT. It codes for CASSTGQGNTGELFF.

The V gene is TRBV21-1, the J gene TRBJ2-5; whether TRBD1, the table's D call, matches the DNA was not checked. TRBV21-1 is described as a pseudogene. The CDR3 spans 13 residues. CDR3 in DNA: TGTGCCAGCAGCAAGGACAAGCAAGAGACCCAGTACTTC. It is translated as CASSKDKQETQYF.

This sequence joins TRBV6-2 or TRBV6-3 and TRBJ1-6, with D perhaps matching TRBD1 (5 bases). CDR3 length equals 15 residues. Germline V gene sequence: CDR1 MNHEY, CDR2 SVGEGT. V was shortened by 2 bases and J by 10 bases, with 15 bases between the two germline ends. DNA of the CDR3: TGTGCCAGCAGTTACGGAGGGGACGGCCGATCACCCCTCCACTTT. Encoded protein: CASSYGGDGRSPLHF.

This clone has more than one count but fewer than ten. The genes are TRBV5-1 and TRBJ2-1; TRBD1 agrees at 8 bases. Unmatched junction bases numbered 9, after V lost 0 bases and J lost 4 bases. The CDR3 is 17 amino acids. The germline gives CDR1 SGHRS, CDR2 YFSETQ. CDR3 coding DNA: TGCGCCAGCAGCTTGGGGGCAGGGGGCTATGGATACAATGAGCAGTTCTTC. It yields the protein CASSLGAGGYGYNEQFF.

The CDR3 here is CASSPPGTGGGFGYTF. In DNA form, the CDR3 reads TGCGCCAGCAGCCCGCCCGGGACAGGGGGCGGCTTCGGCTACACCTTC. The V gene is TRBV5-1, the J gene TRBJ1-2; 12 positions match TRBD1. This CDR3 has 16 residues. Germline V gene lookup returns CDR1 SGHRS and CDR2 YFSETQ. V was pared by 4 bases and J by 8 bases, with 12 bases of the junction left unmatched.

The chain carries TRBV29-1 and TRBJ2-1; no firm D call. V lost 2 bases and J 0 bases, leaving 5 bases between the germline ends. Germline CDR1 SQVTM, CDR2 ANQGSEA. This CDR3 has 13 residues. The DNA of the CDR3 is TGCAGCGTTGAACGCAGCTCCTACAATGAGCAGTTCTTC. It yields the protein CSVERSSYNEQFF.

The rearrangement uses TRBV11-2 and TRBJ1-4; no clear D. The CDR3 has 12 amino acids. CDR1 SGHAT and CDR2 FQNNGV come from the germline V gene. V was trimmed by 1 base and J by 12 bases, leaving 9 bases between them. CDR3 DNA sequence: TGTGCCAGCAGCTTAGGTGCCGGAGAACTGTTTTTT. Translating gives CASSLGAGELFF.

The chain carries TRBV18 and TRBJ1-5; 7 nucleotides match TRBD1. This CDR3 has 15 amino acids. The trim removed 2 bases at V and 7 bases at J, leaving 8 bases unmatched. In germline, CDR1 is KGHSH, CDR2 LQKENI. CDR3 sequence: CASSPVEGAEQPQHF. CDR3 DNA sequence: TGTGCCAGCTCACCAGTGGAGGGGGCGGAACAGCCCCAGCATTTT.

The gene calls are TRBV10-2 and TRBJ2-3; D not certain. CDR1 WSHSY and CDR2 SAAADI come from the germline V gene. The CDR3 contains 11 residues. Trimming removed 5 bases from V and 6 bases from J, with 6 bases in between. The CDR3 is CASSPRDTQYF. The CDR3 DNA reads as TGCGCCAGCAGTCCCAGGGATACGCAGTATTTT.